This T cell receptor (beta chain) was observed in a study of PD-1 blockade in classical Hodgkin lymphoma. Findings and caveats of the study: At baseline, newly diagnosed patients reportedly showed less TCR diversity than healthy donors.

Trimming removed 3 bases from V and 5 bases from J; junction bases left unmatched: 9. CDR3 length: 16 amino acids. Sequencing used immunoSEQ multiplex PCR; TCRdb keeps in-frame clones, though not all of them. The table has around 20,000 clones, roughly 85% seen once; the top ten hold under 15%. Each patient relapsed following autologous stem cell transplantation, and prior brentuximab vedotin exposure differed. In regard to this clone: Its antigen is currently unknown.

The sample consisted of peripheral blood mononuclear cells (PBMCs), taken before the second cycle of nivolumab. V usage is TRBV23-1 and J usage is TRBJ2-5; 10 bases are a match to TRBD1. TRBV23-1 is an ORF for which the function is uncertain. This TCR was sampled from a human donor with classical Hodgkin lymphoma. The CDR3 DNA reads TGCGCCAGCAGTCAGATTTTCCGGGACAGGGGTGAGACCCAGTACTTC. Translating gives CASSQIFRDRGETQYF.